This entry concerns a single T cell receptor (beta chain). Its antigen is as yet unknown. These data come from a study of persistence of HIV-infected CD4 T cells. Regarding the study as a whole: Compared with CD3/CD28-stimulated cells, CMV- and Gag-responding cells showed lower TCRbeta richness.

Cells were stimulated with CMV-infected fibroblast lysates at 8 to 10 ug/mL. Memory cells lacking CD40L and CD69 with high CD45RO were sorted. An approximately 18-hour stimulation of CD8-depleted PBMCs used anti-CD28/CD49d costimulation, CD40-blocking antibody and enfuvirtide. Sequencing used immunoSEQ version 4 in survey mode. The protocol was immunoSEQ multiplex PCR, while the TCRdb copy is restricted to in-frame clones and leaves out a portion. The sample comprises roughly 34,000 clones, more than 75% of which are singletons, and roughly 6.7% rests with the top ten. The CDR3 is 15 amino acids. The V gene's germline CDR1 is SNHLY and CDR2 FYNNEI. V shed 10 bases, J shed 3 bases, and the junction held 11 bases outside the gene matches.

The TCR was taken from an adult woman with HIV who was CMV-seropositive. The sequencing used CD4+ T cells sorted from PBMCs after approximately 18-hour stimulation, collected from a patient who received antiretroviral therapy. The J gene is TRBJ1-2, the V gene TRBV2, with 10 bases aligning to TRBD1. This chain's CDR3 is CATAAWGTGDYGYTF. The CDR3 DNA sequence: TGTGCCACCGCCGCCTGGGGGACAGGGGACTATGGCTACACCTTC.